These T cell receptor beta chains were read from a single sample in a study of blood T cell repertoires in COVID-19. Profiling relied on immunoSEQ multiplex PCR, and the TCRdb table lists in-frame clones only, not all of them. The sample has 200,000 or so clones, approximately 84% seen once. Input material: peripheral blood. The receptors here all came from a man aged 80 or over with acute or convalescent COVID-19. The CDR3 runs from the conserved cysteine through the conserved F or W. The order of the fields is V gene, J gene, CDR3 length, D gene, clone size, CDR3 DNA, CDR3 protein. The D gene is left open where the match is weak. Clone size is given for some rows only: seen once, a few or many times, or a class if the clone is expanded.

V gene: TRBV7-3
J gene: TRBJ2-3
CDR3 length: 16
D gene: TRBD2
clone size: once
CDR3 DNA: TGTGCCAGCAGCCCGCAACTAGCGGGAGGCGCAGATACGCAGTATTTT
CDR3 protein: CASSPQLAGGADTQYF

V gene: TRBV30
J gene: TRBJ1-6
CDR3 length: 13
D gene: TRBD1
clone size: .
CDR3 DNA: TGTGCCTGGAGGGGACAGGGGAATTCACCCCTCCACTTT
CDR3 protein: CAWRGQGNSPLHF

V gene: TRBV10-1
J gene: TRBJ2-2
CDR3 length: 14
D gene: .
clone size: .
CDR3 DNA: TGCGCCAGCAGAGAGGAGCGAAACACCGGGGAGCTGTTTTTT
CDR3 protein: CASREERNTGELFF

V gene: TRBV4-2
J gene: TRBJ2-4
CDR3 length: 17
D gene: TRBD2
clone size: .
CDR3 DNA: TGTGCCAGCAGCCAAGGGACTAGCGGGGTAGCCAAAAACATTCAGTACTTC
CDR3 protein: CASSQGTSGVAKNIQYF

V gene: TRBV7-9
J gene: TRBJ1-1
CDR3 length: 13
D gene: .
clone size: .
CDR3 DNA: TGTGCCAGCAGCCGAGGGGGGAACACTGAAGCTTTCTTT
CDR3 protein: CASSRGGNTEAFF

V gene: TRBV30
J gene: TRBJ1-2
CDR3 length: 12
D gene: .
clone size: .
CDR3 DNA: TGTGCCTGGAGTGGGCAGGGAGGCGGCTACACCTTC
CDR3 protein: CAWSGQGGGYTF

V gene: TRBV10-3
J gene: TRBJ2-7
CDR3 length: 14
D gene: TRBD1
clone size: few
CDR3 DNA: TGTGCCATCAGTGGGGGGACAGGGTCCTACGAGCAGTACTTC
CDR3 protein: CAISGGTGSYEQYF

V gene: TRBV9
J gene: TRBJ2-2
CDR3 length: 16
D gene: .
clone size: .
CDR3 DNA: TGTGCCAGCAGCGTAGAAGCCGCCCCGAACACCGGGGAGCTGTTTTTT
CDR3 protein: CASSVEAAPNTGELFF

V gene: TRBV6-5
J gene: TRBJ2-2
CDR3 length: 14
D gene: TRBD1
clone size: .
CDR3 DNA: TGTGCCAGCAGTTTAAGGGGGCGCGGCGGGGAGCTGTTTTTT
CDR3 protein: CASSLRGRGGELFF

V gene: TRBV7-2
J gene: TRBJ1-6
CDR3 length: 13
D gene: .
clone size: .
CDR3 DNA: TGTGCCAGCAGCGTAAACAGGGACTCACCCCTCCACTTT
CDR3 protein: CASSVNRDSPLHF

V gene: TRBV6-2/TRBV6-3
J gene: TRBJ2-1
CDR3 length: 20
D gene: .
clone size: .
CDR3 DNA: TGTGCCAGCAGCTCCCGCCCTCGACTTGGTGTAGCTGATTTCTTTAATGAGCAGTTCTTC
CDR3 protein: CASSSRPRLGVADFFNEQFF

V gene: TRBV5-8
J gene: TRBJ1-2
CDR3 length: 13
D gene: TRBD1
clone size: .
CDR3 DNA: TGTGCCAGCAGCCAGACAGGGCGCTGGGGCTACACCTTC
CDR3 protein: CASSQTGRWGYTF

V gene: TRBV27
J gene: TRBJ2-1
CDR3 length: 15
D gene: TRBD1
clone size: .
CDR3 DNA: TGTGCCAGCAGTTTTGTGACAGGGTTTTTCGATGAGCAGTTCTTC
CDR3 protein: CASSFVTGFFDEQFF

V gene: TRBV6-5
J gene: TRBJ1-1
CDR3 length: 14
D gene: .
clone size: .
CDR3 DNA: TGTGCCAGCAGGGGGGAGGGGGGCGGCACTGAAGCTTTCTTT
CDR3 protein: CASRGEGGGTEAFF

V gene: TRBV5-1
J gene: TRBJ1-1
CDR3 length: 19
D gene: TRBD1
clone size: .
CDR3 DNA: TGCGCCAGCAGCTCTGTTCCACAATCGGACAGGGGCGACTCCACTGAAGCTTTCTTT
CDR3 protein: CASSSVPQSDRGDSTEAFF

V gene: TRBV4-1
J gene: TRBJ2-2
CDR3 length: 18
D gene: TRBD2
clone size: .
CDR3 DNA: TGCGCCAGCAGCCCAGGACTAGCGGGAGGGAGGAACACCGGGGAGCTGTTTTTT
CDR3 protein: CASSPGLAGGRNTGELFF

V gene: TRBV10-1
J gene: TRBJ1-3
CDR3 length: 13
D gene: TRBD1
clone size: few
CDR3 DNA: TGCGCCAGAATCAGGGGGTTTGGAAACACCATATATTTT
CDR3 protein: CARIRGFGNTIYF

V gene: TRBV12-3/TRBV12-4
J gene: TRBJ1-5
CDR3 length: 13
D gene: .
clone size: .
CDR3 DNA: TGTGCCAGCAGCCTAGTAGGCAATCAGCCCCAGCATTTT
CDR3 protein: CASSLVGNQPQHF

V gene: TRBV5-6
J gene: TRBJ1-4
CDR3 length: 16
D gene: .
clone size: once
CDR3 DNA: TGTGCCAGCAGCTTGGGCCAGACAGTTCGGAGTGAAAAACTGTTTTTT
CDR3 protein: CASSLGQTVRSEKLFF

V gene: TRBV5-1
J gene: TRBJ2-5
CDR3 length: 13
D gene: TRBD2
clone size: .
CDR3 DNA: TGCGCCAGCAGTCGGGGACTATCAGAGACCCAGTACTTC
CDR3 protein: CASSRGLSETQYF

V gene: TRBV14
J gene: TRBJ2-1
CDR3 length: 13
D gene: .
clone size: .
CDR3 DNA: TGTGCCAGCAGCCCCCAACAATACAATGAGCAGTTCTTC
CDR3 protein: CASSPQQYNEQFF

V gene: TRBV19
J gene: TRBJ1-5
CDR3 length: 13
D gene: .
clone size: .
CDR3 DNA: TGTGCCAGTAGTATAGTAAACAATCAGCCCCAGCATTTT
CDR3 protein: CASSIVNNQPQHF

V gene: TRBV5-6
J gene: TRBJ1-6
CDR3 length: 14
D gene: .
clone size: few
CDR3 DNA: TGTGCCAGCAGCTTGAGCCAGGGCTATTCACCCCTCCACTTT
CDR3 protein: CASSLSQGYSPLHF

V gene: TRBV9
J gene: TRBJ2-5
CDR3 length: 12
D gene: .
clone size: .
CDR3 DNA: TGTGCCAGCAGCGTAGCTCAAGAGACCCAGTACTTC
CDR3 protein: CASSVAQETQYF

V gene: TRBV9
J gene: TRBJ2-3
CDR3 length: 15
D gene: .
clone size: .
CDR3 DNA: TGTGCCAGCAGCGACCGGGACTCCGGGTCGGATACGCAGTATTTT
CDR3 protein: CASSDRDSGSDTQYF

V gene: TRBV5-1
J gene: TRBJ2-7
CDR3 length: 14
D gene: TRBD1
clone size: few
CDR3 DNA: TGCGCCAGCAGCCTGGGACAGGGTAGCGGCGAGCAGTACTTC
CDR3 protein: CASSLGQGSGEQYF

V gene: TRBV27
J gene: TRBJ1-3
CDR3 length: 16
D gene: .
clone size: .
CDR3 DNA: TGTGCCACCAAACCCGGGAACACAGACTCTGGAAACACCATATATTTT
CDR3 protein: CATKPGNTDSGNTIYF

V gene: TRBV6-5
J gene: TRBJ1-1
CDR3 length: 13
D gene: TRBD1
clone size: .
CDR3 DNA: TGTGCCAGTTCCAGGGGGGCGAACACTGAAGCTTTCTTT
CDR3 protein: CASSRGANTEAFF

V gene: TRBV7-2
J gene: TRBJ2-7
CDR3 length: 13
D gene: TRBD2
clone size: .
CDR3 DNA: TGTGCCAGCAGCTGGACTAGCGGCTACGAGCAGTACTTC
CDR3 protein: CASSWTSGYEQYF

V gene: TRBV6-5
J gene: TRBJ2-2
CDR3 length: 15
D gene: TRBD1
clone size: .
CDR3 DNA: TGTGCCAGCAGTAAGGACAGGGGTCCGACCGGGGAGCTGTTTTTT
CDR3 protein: CASSKDRGPTGELFF

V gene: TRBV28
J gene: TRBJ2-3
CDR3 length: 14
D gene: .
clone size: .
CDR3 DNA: TGTGCCAGCAACCCCGGGGGGCCGCAAGATACGCAGTATTTT
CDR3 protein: CASNPGGPQDTQYF

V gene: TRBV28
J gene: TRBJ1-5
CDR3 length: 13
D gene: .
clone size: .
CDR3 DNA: TGTGCCAGCAGAACACAGGTCAATCAGCCCCAGCATTTT
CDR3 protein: CASRTQVNQPQHF

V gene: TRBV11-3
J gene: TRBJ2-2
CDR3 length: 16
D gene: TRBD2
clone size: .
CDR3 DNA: TGTGCCAGCAGCTTAGGGACTGCGGGAGGGCCCGGGGAGCTGTTTTTT
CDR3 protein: CASSLGTAGGPGELFF

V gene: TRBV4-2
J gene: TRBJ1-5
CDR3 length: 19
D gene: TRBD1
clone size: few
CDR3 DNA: TGTGCCAGCAGCCAAAGCCCGGGACAGGGGGCCCAGAGCAATCAGCCCCAGCATTTT
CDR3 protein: CASSQSPGQGAQSNQPQHF

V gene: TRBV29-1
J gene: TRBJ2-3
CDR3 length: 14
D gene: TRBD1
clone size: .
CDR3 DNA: TGCAGCGTGACTGGACAGGACATGTCAGATACGCAGTATTTT
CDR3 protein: CSVTGQDMSDTQYF

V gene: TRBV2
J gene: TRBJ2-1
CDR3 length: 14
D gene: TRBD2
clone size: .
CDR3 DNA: TGTGCCAGCAGTGTTAGCGGGTCCCACAATGAGCAGTTCTTC
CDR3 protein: CASSVSGSHNEQFF

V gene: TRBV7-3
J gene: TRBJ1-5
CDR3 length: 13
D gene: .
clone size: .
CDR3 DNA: TGTGCCAGCAGCTTTGGAGAAAATCAGCCCCAGCATTTT
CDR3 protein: CASSFGENQPQHF

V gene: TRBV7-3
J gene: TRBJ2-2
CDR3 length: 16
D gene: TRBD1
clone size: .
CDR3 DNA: TGTGCCAGCAGCCCCCCCGGGACAGGGATAACCGGGGAGCTGTTTTTT
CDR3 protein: CASSPPGTGITGELFF

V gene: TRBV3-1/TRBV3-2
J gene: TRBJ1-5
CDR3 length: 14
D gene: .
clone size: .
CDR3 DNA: TGTGCCAGCAGCCAGCCAGGTCCGAATCAGCCCCAGCATTTT
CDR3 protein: CASSQPGPNQPQHF

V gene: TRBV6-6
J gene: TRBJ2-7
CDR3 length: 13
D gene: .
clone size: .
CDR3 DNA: TGTGCCAGCAGTCCTCCCGGAGCCTACGAGCAGTACTTC
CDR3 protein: CASSPPGAYEQYF

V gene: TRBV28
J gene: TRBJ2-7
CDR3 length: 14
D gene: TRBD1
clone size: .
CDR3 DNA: TGTGCCAGCAGTCCCTGGGCAGGGGGCGGGGAGCAGTACTTC
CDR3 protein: CASSPWAGGGEQYF

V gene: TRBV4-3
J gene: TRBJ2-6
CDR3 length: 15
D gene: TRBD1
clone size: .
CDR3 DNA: TGCGCCAGCAGCCTTGACAGGGCCGGGGCCAACGTCCTGACTTTC
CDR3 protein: CASSLDRAGANVLTF

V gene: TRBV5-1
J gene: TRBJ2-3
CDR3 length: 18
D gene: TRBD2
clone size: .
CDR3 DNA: TGCGCCAGCAGCTTCGGGACTAGCGGGACTCTATACACAGATACGCAGTATTTT
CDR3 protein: CASSFGTSGTLYTDTQYF

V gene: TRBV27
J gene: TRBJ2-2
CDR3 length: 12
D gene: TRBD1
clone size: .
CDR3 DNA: TGTGCCAGCCGGACAGGTCCCGGGGAGCTGTTTTTT
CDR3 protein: CASRTGPGELFF

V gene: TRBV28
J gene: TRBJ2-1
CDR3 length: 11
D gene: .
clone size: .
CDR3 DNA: TGTGCCAGCAGTTTTTATAATGAGCAGTTCTTC
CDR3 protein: CASSFYNEQFF

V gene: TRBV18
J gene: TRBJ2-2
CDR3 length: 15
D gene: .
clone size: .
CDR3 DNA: TGTGCCAGCTCACCACCAGGGAGGAACACCGGGGAGCTGTTTTTT
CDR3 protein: CASSPPGRNTGELFF

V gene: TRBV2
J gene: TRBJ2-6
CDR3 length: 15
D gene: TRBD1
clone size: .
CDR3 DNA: TGTGCCAGCAAACAGACAGGGACTGGGGCCAACGTCCTGACTTTC
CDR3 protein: CASKQTGTGANVLTF

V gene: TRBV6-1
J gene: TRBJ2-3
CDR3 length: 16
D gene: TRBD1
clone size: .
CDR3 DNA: TGTGCCAGCAGTGCGGGACAGGGGATTTATACAGATACGCAGTATTTT
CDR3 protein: CASSAGQGIYTDTQYF